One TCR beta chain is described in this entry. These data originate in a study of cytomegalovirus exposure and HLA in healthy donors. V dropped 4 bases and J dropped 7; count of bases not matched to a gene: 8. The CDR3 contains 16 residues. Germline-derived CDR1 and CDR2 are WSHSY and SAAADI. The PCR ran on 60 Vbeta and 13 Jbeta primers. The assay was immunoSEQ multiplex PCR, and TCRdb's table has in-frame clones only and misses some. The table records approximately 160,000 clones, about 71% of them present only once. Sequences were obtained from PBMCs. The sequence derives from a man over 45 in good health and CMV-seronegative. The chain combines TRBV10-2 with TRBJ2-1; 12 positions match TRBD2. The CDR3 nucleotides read TGCGCCAGCAGTGGGGGGACTAGCGGGCGGGCTAATGAGCAGTTCTTC. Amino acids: CASSGGTSGRANEQFF.